This TCR beta chain was observed in a study of T cell repertoires in breast cancer. About the research overall: Controls were nine healthy donors.

A second nested PCR with blocking oligonucleotides suppressed unpaired genes. TCRdb called the emulsion pairing reads again in MiXCR, with one record for every CDR3 protein. The table includes about 40,000 distinct CDR3 sequences, about 50% detected once. To note about this clonotype: The antigen is not known.

Overall study findings and caveats: Genuine antitumor clones may have been lost with singletons or partial tumor sampling.

Primers covering all TCR V genes were used in emulsion RT-PCR on CD8+ T cells. The V and J ends lost 6 bases and 6 bases, in that order; junction bases with no gene match: 11. CDR1 and CDR2 (germline): SQVTM, ANQGSEA. This CDR3 is built from 14 residues. This receptor was obtained from a pool of human donors with breast cancer or a healthy control (not recorded which). Input material: CD8+ T cells. This rearrangement joins TRBV29-1 to TRBJ2-1; 7 nucleotides agree with TRBD2. The CDR3, as DNA: TGCAGCGTGGGGTCTAGCGGATTTGCCAATGAGCAGTTCTTC. It translates to CSVGSSGFANEQFF.